The 3 T cell receptor beta chains given below trace back to one sample, sequenced in a study of blood T cell repertoires in COVID-19. Clones were read by immunoSEQ multiplex PCR, and TCRdb kept only the in-frame ones, dropping some. The repertoire holds around 130,000 clones, roughly 90% seen once, with about 2% in the top ten. The sample comprised peripheral blood. The source is a man between 65 and 85 years old with active COVID-19.

This clone was counted once. CDR3 bases: TGTGCCAGCAGCTTAGTTAGCGGGGGCACTGAAGCTTTCTTT. This gives the protein CASSLVSGGTEAFF. V usage is TRBV7-9 and J usage is TRBJ1-1; D is perhaps TRBD1 (5 bases). The V and J ends lost 1 base and 4 bases respectively, with 10 bases between them. Germline CDR1 reads SEHNR; CDR2 reads FQNEAQ (reference sequence). The CDR3 contains 14 residues.

The chain carries TRBV5-1 and TRBJ2-5; D is uncertain. V lost 1 base and J lost 1, with 8 bases in between. Germline V gene data show CDR1 as SGHRS and CDR2 as YFSETQ. CDR3 size: 14 residues. The CDR3 protein is CASSLQHLQETQYF. In DNA, the CDR3 is TGCGCCAGCAGCTTGCAACACCTCCAAGAGACCCAGTACTTC.

This clone was detected only once. The rearrangement uses TRBV19 and TRBJ2-3; D remains unclear. V dropped 6 bases and J dropped 1 base, with 8 bases sitting between them. The CDR3 consists of 13 residues. Germline V gene data show CDR1 as LNHDA and CDR2 as SQIVND (reference sequence). CDR3 loop: CASRGRRTDTQYF. The CDR3 coding sequence is TGTGCCAGTAGGGGCAGACGCACAGATACGCAGTATTTT.